Below, one T cell receptor (beta chain) is given with its context. The data are from a study of OX40 agonist ivuxolimab in advanced cancers. Blood draws occurred at baseline, cycle 4 day 1, and cycle 7 day 1. Deletions cut 3 bases from V and 6 bases from J, with 8 bases between. CDR3 size: 13 residues. Germline V lookup: CDR1 SGHTA, CDR2 FQGTGA. Assay: immunoSEQ multiplex PCR; the TCRdb copy retains only in-frame clones and omits some. Of roughly 8,700 clones listed, nearly 90% were seen once; the top ten hold about 4.5%. The chain is built from TRBV7-3 and TRBJ2-2; the D is unclear. Sample: CD4+ or CD8+ T cells sorted from blood, taken in a trial of the OX40 agonist ivuxolimab. This receptor was taken from an adult with an advanced solid tumor such as melanoma, head and neck, liver or kidney cancer. CDR3 protein: CASSFGRAGELFF. DNA of the CDR3: TGTGCCAGCAGCTTCGGAAGGGCCGGGGAGCTGTTTTTT.